One sample yielded the 24 T cell receptor beta chains listed below, sequenced in a study of blood T cell repertoires in COVID-19. Here immunoSEQ multiplex PCR was the method, and the copy in TCRdb shows in-frame clones only, minus some. This table has about 120,000 clones, roughly 90% appearing once. Specimen: peripheral blood. All receptors come from a woman older than 75 with acute or convalescent COVID-19.

V is TRBV6-5 and J is TRBJ1-5; 7 bases agree with TRBD1. The CDR3 length is 15 residues. Trimming at V came to 6 bases and at J to 2 bases, leaving 7 bases not matched to a gene. Germline assignment: CDR1 MNHEY and CDR2 SVGAGI. CDR3 DNA: TGTGCCAGCAGCCTACAGGGGTGGGGCAATCAGCCCCAGCATTTT. Translated: CASSLQGWGNQPQHF.

This chain joins TRBV3-1 (or the pseudogene TRBV3-2) and TRBJ2-1; possible D gene TRBD2, 5 bases. Trimming shortened V by 0 bases and J by 7 bases, and 13 bases separated the two germline ends. Germline CDR1 and CDR2: LGHDT and YNNKEL (reference sequence). The CDR3 consists of 15 residues. CDR3 in DNA: TGTGCCAGCAGCCAAGATGCTCATTGCGGGAATGAGCAGTTCTTC. It yields the protein CASSQDAHCGNEQFF.

The sample holds a few counts of this clone. The genes are TRBV28 and TRBJ1-2, with no clear D. This CDR3 contains 15 residues. Trimming pared 4 bases from V and 2 bases from J, leaving 14 bases between. Per the germline V gene, CDR1 is MDHEN and CDR2 is SYDVKM. The CDR3 loop reads CASSSGAGGNYGYTF. The CDR3, as DNA: TGTGCCAGCAGTTCGGGTGCGGGTGGGAACTATGGCTACACCTTC.

This sequence joins TRBV7-2 and TRBJ2-5; 8 bases align to TRBD2. The CDR3 extends over 15 amino acids. Germline trimming cut 1 base from V and 2 bases from J; bases unmatched to any gene: 3. The V gene's germline CDR1 is SGHTA and CDR2 FQGNSA. CDR3 bases: TGTGCCAGCAGCTTAGAGGCGGGGGGACAAGAGACCCAGTACTTC. Translation: CASSLEAGGQETQYF.

The CDR3 bases are TGCGCCAGCAGCCCGGACAGGGGGCTGGAGACCCAGTACTTC. It encodes CASSPDRGLETQYF. This rearrangement joins TRBV5-1 to TRBJ2-5; 11 bases are shared with TRBD1. V gave up 4 bases and J gave up 5 bases; unmatched junction bases: 4. CDR1 is SGHRS, CDR2 YFSETQ, per germline. The CDR3 has 14 amino acids.

The chain employs TRBV9 and TRBJ2-3, with 13 nucleotides matching TRBD2. The CDR3 has 15 residues. Per the germline V gene, CDR1 is SGDLS and CDR2 is YYNGEE. The V segment lost 3 bases and the J segment 5 bases; nucleotides outside the gene matches: 3. The CDR3 is CASSGGLAGEDTQYF. Here the CDR3 DNA reads TGTGCCAGCAGCGGAGGACTAGCGGGGGAAGATACGCAGTATTTT. Looking up the rest from reference TRBV9 and TRBJ2-3 gives the full variable domain: DSGVTQTPKHLITATGQRVTLRCSPRSGDLSVYWYQQSLDQGLQFLIQYYNGEERAKGNILERFSAQQFPDLHSELNLSSLELGDSALYFCASSGGLAGEDTQYFGPGTRLTVL.

V is TRBV3-1 (or the pseudogene TRBV3-2) and J is TRBJ1-6; unclear D gene. Germline V CDR1 and CDR2: LGHDT, YNNKEL (reference sequence). There are 13 residues in the CDR3. The germline V and J ends were trimmed by 7 bases and 2 bases, with 6 bases remaining between them. Here the CDR3 DNA reads TGTGCCAGCACGGGGACCTATAATTCACCCCTCCACTTT. Translated: CASTGTYNSPLHF.

The V gene is TRBV18, the J gene TRBJ1-6; a weak D match, TRBD1 (5 bases). Germline assignment: CDR1 KGHSH and CDR2 LQKENI. The CDR3 consists of 15 residues. The V gene lost 0 bases and the J gene lost 9 bases, with 12 bases spanning the gap. DNA for the CDR3: TGTGCCAGCTCACCACCGTCAGGGTTCGGTTCACCCCTCCACTTT. Translating it yields CASSPPSGFGSPLHF.

The chain recombines TRBV28 with TRBJ1-4; no firm D call. Trimming pared 11 bases from V and 0 bases from J, leaving 10 bases between. CDR1 is MDHEN and CDR2 is SYDVKM in the germline V gene. There are 13 residues in the CDR3. The DNA of the CDR3 is TGTGCCCACCGAGATGCAACTAATGAAAAACTGTTTTTT. Its protein product is CAHRDATNEKLFF.

CDR3 coding DNA: TGTGCCAGCAGCTCCGGACAGGGGATTTACGAGCAGTACTTC. Translated, it gives CASSSGQGIYEQYF. This chain connects TRBV6-6 to TRBJ2-7, with 9 positions matching TRBD1. CDR3 length equals 14 residues. The V and J ends lost 6 bases and 4 bases, in that order; junction bases with no gene match: 7. CDR1 is MNHNY and CDR2 is SVGAGI in the germline V gene (reference sequence).

This rearrangement joins TRBV5-5 to TRBJ1-6, with D unclear. V was clipped by 4 bases and J by 7 bases, with 12 bases between them. Germline V CDR1 and CDR2: SGHKS, YYEKEE (reference sequence). CDR3 size: 14 residues. The CDR3 loop is CASSGRTENSPLHF. The CDR3 DNA sequence: TGTGCCAGCAGCGGGAGGACGGAAAATTCACCCCTCCACTTT.

This clone was observed a single time. The rearrangement joins TRBV3-1 (or the pseudogene TRBV3-2) to TRBJ1-3, with 9 bases fitting TRBD1. V shed 6 bases and J 5 bases; nucleotides not matched to a gene: 5. Germline CDR1 LGHDT, CDR2 YNNKEL (reference sequence). This CDR3 contains 14 residues. CDR3 nucleotides: TGTGCCAGCAGTCAACAGGGGGCTAGAAACACCATATATTTT. It yields the protein CASSQQGARNTIYF.

In nucleotides, the CDR3 is TGTGCCAGTAGTACCGGGGTTAGTAGCAATCAGCCCCAGCATTTT. Amino acid sequence: CASSTGVSSNQPQHF. This chain links TRBV19 with TRBJ1-5; D gene unclear. V was cut by 4 bases and J by 0 bases, with 10 bases left in between. Germline CDR1 and CDR2: LNHDA and SQIVND (reference sequence). The CDR3 consists of 15 residues.

The chain employs TRBV5-1 and TRBJ2-5; 8 bases are shared with TRBD2. The CDR3 sequence is 16 residues long. With V trimmed by 0 bases and J by 1 base, 5 bases remained unmatched. Germline V CDR1 and CDR2: SGHRS, YFSETQ. CDR3 sequence: CASSLESGGGQETQYF. CDR3 sequence (DNA): TGCGCCAGCAGCTTGGAAAGCGGGGGTGGCCAAGAGACCCAGTACTTC.

This clone came up once. The V gene is TRBV7-9, the J gene TRBJ1-2; 7 nucleotides align to TRBD1. The CDR3 runs 14 residues. CDR1 and CDR2 from the germline V gene are SEHNR and FQNEAQ (reference sequence). J was trimmed by 4 bases and V by 3 bases; bases with no gene match: 5. CDR3 sequence reads: CASSLTGQGYGYTF. In nucleotides, the CDR3 is TGTGCCAGCAGCTTGACAGGGCAAGGCTATGGCTACACCTTC.

The chain uses TRBV5-1 and TRBJ2-2; TRBD1 matches at 11 bases. This CDR3 contains 15 residues. The V gene's germline CDR1 is SGHRS and CDR2 YFSETQ. J gave up 4 bases and V 3 bases, and 2 bases lay outside the gene matches. The CDR3 DNA reads TGCGCCAGCAGCTGGGGACAGGGGGGCACCGGGGAGCTGTTTTTT. Encoded protein: CASSWGQGGTGELFF.

The chain joins TRBV6-1 to TRBJ1-2, with D unresolved. This CDR3 has 16 residues. Germline lookup yields CDR1 MNHNS and CDR2 SASEGT. With 1 base removed from V and 0 bases from J, the gap between germline ends came to 12 bases. The CDR3 nucleotides are TGTGCCAGCAGTGAAGTCAGATTTCTAGCTAACTATGGCTACACCTTC. Translating it yields CASSEVRFLANYGYTF.

The V gene is TRBV3-1 (or the pseudogene TRBV3-2), the J gene TRBJ2-6; 7 bases align to TRBD2. The CDR3 has 16 amino acids. V trimming: 1 base; J trimming: 0 bases; junction bases outside the gene matches: 0. The germline V gene encodes CDR1 LGHDT and CDR2 YNNKEL (reference sequence). Here the CDR3 reads CASSQAGGSGANVLTF. CDR3 sequence (DNA): TGTGCCAGCAGCCAAGCGGGAGGCTCTGGGGCCAACGTCCTGACTTTC.

The V call is TRBV9, the J call TRBJ2-3, with D tentatively TRBD2 (5 bases). Per germline, CDR1 SGDLS and CDR2 YYNGEE. The CDR3 spans 18 residues. Trimming shortened V by 0 bases and J by 5 bases, and 22 bases separated the two germline ends. CDR3 sequence: CASSVEVSVGEWGDTQYF. The CDR3 region has the DNA TGTGCCAGCAGCGTAGAGGTTAGCGTTGGGGAATGGGGAGATACGCAGTATTTT.

CDR3 loop: CASSHLGPQETQYF. Here the CDR3 DNA reads TGTGCCAGCAGCCATCTGGGCCCCCAAGAGACCCAGTACTTC. The J gene is TRBJ2-5, the V gene TRBV3-1 (or the pseudogene TRBV3-2); unclear D gene. Trimming took off 3 bases at V and 1 base at J, with 9 bases between the two ends. This CDR3 has 14 residues. Germline V gene lookup returns CDR1 LGHDT and CDR2 YNNKEL (reference sequence).

This clone was counted once. J is TRBJ1-5 and V is TRBV19; tentative D call: TRBD1 (6 bases). Germline V lookup: CDR1 LNHDA, CDR2 SQIVND (reference sequence). V shed 6 bases and J shed 4 bases, with 13 bases lying between them. The CDR3 consists of 14 residues. Here the CDR3 DNA reads TGTGCCAGTAGCGCCGGGACAACAAATCAGCCCCAGCATTTT. It codes for CASSAGTTNQPQHF.

V gene TRBV19 combines with J gene TRBJ1-1, with 10 bases aligning to TRBD1. This CDR3 contains 18 residues. Germline assignment: CDR1 LNHDA and CDR2 SQIVND (reference sequence). V lost 4 bases to trimming and J lost 0 bases; unmatched junction nucleotides: 11. The CDR3 DNA is TGTGCCAGTAGTAAGAACCCCGGGACAGGGGCGATGAACACTGAAGCTTTCTTT. Encoded protein: CASSKNPGTGAMNTEAFF.

This chain joins TRBV25-1 and TRBJ2-1, with TRBD2 matching over 7 bases. The CDR3 consists of 17 residues. In germline, CDR1 is MGHDK, CDR2 SYGVNS. V trimming: 7 bases; J trimming: 0 bases; junction bases outside the gene matches: 12. In nucleotides, the CDR3 is TGTGCCAGCACCGTAGTTGGTAGCGGGCCCTCCTACAATGAGCAGTTCTTC. Translating gives CASTVVGSGPSYNEQFF. The variable domain in full, with the rest retrieved from reference TRBV25-1 and TRBJ2-1, is EADIYQTPRYLVIGTGKKITLECSQTMGHDKMYWYQQDPGMELHLIHYSYGVNSTEKGDLSSESTVSRIRTEHFPLTLESARPSHTSQYLCASTVVGSGPSYNEQFFGPGTRLTVL.

The count of this clone is one. The chain links TRBV6-5 to TRBJ2-1, with TRBD2 matching over 9 bases. This CDR3 region has 16 residues. V shed 4 bases, J shed 5 bases, and the junction held 9 bases outside the gene matches. Germline values: CDR1 MNHEY, CDR2 SVGAGI. This CDR3 reads CASSFRGRGAHNEQFF. The CDR3 DNA follows: TGTGCCAGCAGTTTCCGCGGGAGGGGGGCCCACAATGAGCAGTTCTTC.